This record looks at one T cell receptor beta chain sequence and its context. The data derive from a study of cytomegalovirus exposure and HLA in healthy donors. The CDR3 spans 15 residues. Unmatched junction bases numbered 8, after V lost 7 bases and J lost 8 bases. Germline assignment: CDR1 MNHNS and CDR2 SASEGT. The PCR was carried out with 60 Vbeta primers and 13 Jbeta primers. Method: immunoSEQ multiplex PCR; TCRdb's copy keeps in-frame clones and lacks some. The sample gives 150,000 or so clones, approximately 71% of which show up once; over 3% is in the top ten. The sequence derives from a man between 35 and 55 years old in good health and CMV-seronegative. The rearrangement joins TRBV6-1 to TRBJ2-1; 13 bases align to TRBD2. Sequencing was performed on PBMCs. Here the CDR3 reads CASNSGTSGAYEQFF. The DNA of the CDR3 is TGTGCCAGCAACTCCGGGACTAGCGGGGCGTATGAGCAGTTCTTC.